What follows are 10 T cell receptor beta chains derived from one specimen sequenced in a study of blood T cell repertoires in COVID-19. The table came from immunoSEQ multiplex PCR; TCRdb's copy has only in-frame clones and leaves some out. Among about 42,000 clones, about 85% were seen once, and the ten largest hold roughly 5.7%. The specimen was peripheral blood. Every receptor here comes from a man aged 50-59 years with active COVID-19.

This clone was picked up a small number of times. V gene TRBV5-1 combines with J gene TRBJ2-7; TRBD2 matches at 8 bases. Germline trimming cut 4 bases from V and 3 bases from J; bases unmatched to any gene: 6. Germline CDR1 is SGHRS and CDR2 is YFSETQ. There are 14 residues in the CDR3. The CDR3 DNA reads as TGCGCCAGCAGCCGTAGCGGGGCGGTCTACGAGCAGTACTTC. Translating it yields CASSRSGAVYEQYF.

The CDR3 here is CASSRDTGNTEAFF. DNA for the CDR3: TGCGCCAGCAGCAGGGACACAGGGAACACTGAAGCTTTCTTT. V usage is TRBV5-1 and J usage is TRBJ1-1; TRBD1 is a possible D gene (6 bases). Looked up from germline, CDR1 is SGHRS and CDR2 is YFSETQ. Trimming removed 4 bases from V and 1 base from J, with 11 bases in between. This CDR3 has 14 residues.

J is TRBJ1-6 and V is TRBV9; D gene uncertain. Trimming removed 0 bases at V and 6 bases at J, with 10 bases between. Germline V CDR1 and CDR2: SGDLS, YYNGEE. This CDR3 is 15 amino acids long. Here the CDR3 reads CASSVVPDINSPLHF. CDR3 bases: TGTGCCAGCAGCGTAGTCCCCGACATTAATTCACCCCTCCACTTT.

Here the CDR3 DNA reads TGTGCCAGCAGTGGGCGGACGACTTGGACAGGGACCGAGCAGTACTTC. It translates to CASSGRTTWTGTEQYF. This chain connects TRBV2 to TRBJ2-7, with TRBD1 matching 8 bases. The germline gives CDR1 SNHLY, CDR2 FYNNEI. With V trimmed by 4 bases and J by 6 bases, 14 bases remained unmatched. The length of the CDR3 is 16 residues.

The CDR3 nucleotides are TGTGCCAGCAGGTGGGGGAGGGGGAACACTGAAGCTTTCTTT. Its translation is CASRWGRGNTEAFF. The chain links TRBV28 to TRBJ1-1; D might be TRBD1 (5 bases). Germline V gene data show CDR1 as MDHEN and CDR2 as SYDVKM. The length of the CDR3 is 14 residues. V dropped 6 bases and J dropped 1 base, with 12 bases sitting between them.

This clone was seen more than once but under ten times. This chain uses TRBV27 with TRBJ1-5; 8 positions match TRBD1. V was pared by 6 bases and J by 2 bases, with 9 bases of the junction left unmatched. The CDR3 is 16 residues long. Per the germline V gene, CDR1 is MNHEY and CDR2 is SMNVEV (reference sequence). CDR3: CASSPRGPGGNQPQHF. In nucleotides, the CDR3 is TGTGCCAGCAGCCCCAGGGGGCCGGGGGGCAATCAGCCCCAGCATTTT.

The rearrangement uses TRBV27 and TRBJ2-3; D is perhaps TRBD2 (6 bases). CDR3 size: 14 residues. V was pared by 8 bases and J by 0 bases, with 12 bases between. The germline V gene encodes CDR1 MNHEY and CDR2 SMNVEV (reference sequence). CDR3 DNA sequence: TGTGCCAGCCCCCGGGGGACTAGCACAGATACGCAGTATTTT. It specifies CASPRGTSTDTQYF.

The V gene is TRBV5-6, the J gene TRBJ2-5; D possibly corresponds to TRBD2 (5 bases). This CDR3 comprises 14 residues. V was pared by 1 base and J by 1 base, with 8 bases between. Germline V gene data show CDR1 as SGHDT and CDR2 as YYEEEE. The CDR3 nucleotides are TGTGCCAGCAGCTTGAATAGCGCCCAAGAGACCCAGTACTTC. It yields the protein CASSLNSAQETQYF.

The rearrangement links TRBV18 to TRBJ2-7; no clear D gene. The V gene's germline CDR1 is KGHSH and CDR2 LQKENI. The germline V and J ends were trimmed by 2 bases and 7 bases, with 6 bases remaining between them. This CDR3 is built from 11 residues. CDR3 in amino acids: CASSPSMEQYF. CDR3 DNA sequence: TGTGCCAGCTCACCATCCATGGAGCAGTACTTC.

The DNA of the CDR3 is TGTGCCAGCAGTTACACGAGCCGGATGGGGGCGGGGGTCGAGCAGTACTTC. The encoded protein is CASSYTSRMGAGVEQYF. The chain combines TRBV6-2 or TRBV6-3 with TRBJ2-7, with D maybe TRBD2 (7 bases). In germline, CDR1 is MNHEY, CDR2 SVGEGT. The CDR3 consists of 17 residues. The V gene lost 2 bases and the J gene lost 6 bases, with 23 bases spanning the gap.